The T cell receptor beta chain under discussion was sequenced for a study of pediatric ulcerative colitis. Study results and caveats: This repertoire reflects total lymphocytes rather than subpopulations like regulatory T cells. A couple of rectal clonotypes were found only in ulcerative colitis patients, all of them.

Data came from immunoSEQ multiplex PCR; TCRdb stores just in-frame clones and leaves some out. This sample carries tens of thousands of clones, around 80% of them seen once, and the ten largest clones take roughly 4.3%. Of note for this clone: Its antigen is as yet unknown.

Sequencing was carried out using blood. This receptor was obtained from a boy younger than 18 with severe ulcerative colitis.

CDR3 residues: CAWTTPGGFYGYTF. In nucleotides, the CDR3 is TGTGCCTGGACCACCCCAGGGGGCTTCTATGGCTACACCTTC. V usage is TRBV30 and J usage is TRBJ1-2; TRBD1 matches at 8 bases. The ends lost 4 bases at V and 4 bases at J; junction bases unmatched: 8. The CDR3 runs 14 residues. CDR1 and CDR2 (germline): GTSNPN, SVGIG (reference sequence).